This entry is about one T cell receptor (beta chain). Its antigen is currently unknown. The sample originates from a study of OX40 agonist ivuxolimab in advanced cancers. Study summary: Dose-escalation patients had hepatocellular carcinoma, melanoma, renal cell or head and neck cancer. Patients with prior anti-PD-1, anti-PD-L1 or anti-CTLA-4 therapy were eligible; about 41% had some.

Findings and caveats of the study: Nonresponders, in some cases, also had low normalized T-cell clonal expansion.

Germline CDR1 reads LNHDA; CDR2 reads SQIVND (reference sequence). V lost 5 bases to trimming and J lost 0 bases, with 8 bases between them. This CDR3 comprises 14 residues. Assay: immunoSEQ multiplex PCR; the TCRdb copy retains only in-frame clones and omits some. Of about 50,000 clones listed, 80% are singletons. The sequence came from an adult with an advanced solid tumor such as melanoma, head and neck, liver or kidney cancer. This chain connects TRBV19 to TRBJ2-1; D call uncertain. The sequences come from CD4+ or CD8+ T cells sorted from blood, collected in a trial of the OX40 agonist ivuxolimab. Here the CDR3 reads CASSPRSSYNEQFF. CDR3 DNA: TGTGCCAGTAGTCCAAGGAGCTCCTACAATGAGCAGTTCTTC.